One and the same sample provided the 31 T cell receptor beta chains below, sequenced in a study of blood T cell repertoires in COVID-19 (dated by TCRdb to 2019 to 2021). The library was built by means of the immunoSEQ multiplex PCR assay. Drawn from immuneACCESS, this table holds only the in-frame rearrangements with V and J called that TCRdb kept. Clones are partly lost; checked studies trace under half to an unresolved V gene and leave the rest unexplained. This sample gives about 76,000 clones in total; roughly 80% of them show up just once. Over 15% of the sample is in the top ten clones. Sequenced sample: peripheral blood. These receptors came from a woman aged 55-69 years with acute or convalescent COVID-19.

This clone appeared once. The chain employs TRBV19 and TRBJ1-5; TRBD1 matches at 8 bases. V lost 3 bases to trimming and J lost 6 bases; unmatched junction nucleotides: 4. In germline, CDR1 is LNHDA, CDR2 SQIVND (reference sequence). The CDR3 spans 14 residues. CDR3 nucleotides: TGTGCCAGTAGTATCAGGGGGCGTCGTCAGCCCCAGCATTTT. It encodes CASSIRGRRQPQHF.

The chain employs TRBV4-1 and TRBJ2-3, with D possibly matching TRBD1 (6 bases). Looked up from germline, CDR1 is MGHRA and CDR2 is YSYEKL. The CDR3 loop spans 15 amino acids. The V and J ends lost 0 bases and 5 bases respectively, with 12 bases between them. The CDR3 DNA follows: TGCGCCAGCAGCCAAGACAGACAGGTAGAAGATACGCAGTATTTT. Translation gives CASSQDRQVEDTQYF.

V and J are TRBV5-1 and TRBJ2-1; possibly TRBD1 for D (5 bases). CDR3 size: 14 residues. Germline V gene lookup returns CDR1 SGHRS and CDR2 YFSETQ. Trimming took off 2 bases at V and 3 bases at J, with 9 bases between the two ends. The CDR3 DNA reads TGCGCCAGCAGCTTCGCAGGGAACTACAATGAGCAGTTCTTC. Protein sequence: CASSFAGNYNEQFF.

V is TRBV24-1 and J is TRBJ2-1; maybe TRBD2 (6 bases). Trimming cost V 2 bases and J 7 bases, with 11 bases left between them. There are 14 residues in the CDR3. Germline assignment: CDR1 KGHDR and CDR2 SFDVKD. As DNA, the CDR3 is TGTGCCACCAGTGATTACGGGGCGGGGAATGAGCAGTTCTTC. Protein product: CATSDYGAGNEQFF.

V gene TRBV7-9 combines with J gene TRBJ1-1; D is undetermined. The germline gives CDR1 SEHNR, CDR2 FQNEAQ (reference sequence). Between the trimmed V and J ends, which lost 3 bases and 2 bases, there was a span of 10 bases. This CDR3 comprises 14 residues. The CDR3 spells CASSFHGPNTEAFF. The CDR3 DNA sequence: TGTGCCAGCAGCTTTCATGGCCCTAACACTGAAGCTTTCTTT.

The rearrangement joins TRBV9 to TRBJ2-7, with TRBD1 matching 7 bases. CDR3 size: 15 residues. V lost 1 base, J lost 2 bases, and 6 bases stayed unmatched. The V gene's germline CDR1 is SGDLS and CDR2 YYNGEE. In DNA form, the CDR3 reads TGTGCCAGCAGCGTACGTGACAGGGATACCTACGAGCAGTACTTC. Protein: CASSVRDRDTYEQYF.

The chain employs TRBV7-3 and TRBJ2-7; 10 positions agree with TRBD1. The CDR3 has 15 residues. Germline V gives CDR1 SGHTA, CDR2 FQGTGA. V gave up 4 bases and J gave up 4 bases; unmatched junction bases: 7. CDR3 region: CASSCQTGGRYEQYV. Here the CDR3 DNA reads TGTGCCAGCAGCTGCCAGACAGGGGGCAGGTACGAGCAGTACGTC.

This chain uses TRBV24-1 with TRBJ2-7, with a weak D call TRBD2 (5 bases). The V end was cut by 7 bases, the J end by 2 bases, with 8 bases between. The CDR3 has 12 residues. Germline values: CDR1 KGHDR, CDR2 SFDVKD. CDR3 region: CATRERPYEQYV. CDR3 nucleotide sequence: TGTGCCACCAGGGAGCGGCCCTACGAGCAGTACGTC.

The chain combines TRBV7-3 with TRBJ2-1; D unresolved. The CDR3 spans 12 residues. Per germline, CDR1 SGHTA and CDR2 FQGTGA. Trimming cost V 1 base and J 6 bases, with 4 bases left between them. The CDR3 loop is CASSLNRNEQFF. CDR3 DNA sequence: TGTGCCAGCAGCTTAAATCGCAATGAGCAGTTCTTC.

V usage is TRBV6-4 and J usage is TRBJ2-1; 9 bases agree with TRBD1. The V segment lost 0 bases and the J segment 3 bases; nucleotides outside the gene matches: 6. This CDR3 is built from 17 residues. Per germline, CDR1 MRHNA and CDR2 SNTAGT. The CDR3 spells CASSDSRGTGFYNEQFF. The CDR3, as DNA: TGTGCCAGCAGTGACTCGAGAGGGACAGGGTTCTACAATGAGCAGTTCTTC.

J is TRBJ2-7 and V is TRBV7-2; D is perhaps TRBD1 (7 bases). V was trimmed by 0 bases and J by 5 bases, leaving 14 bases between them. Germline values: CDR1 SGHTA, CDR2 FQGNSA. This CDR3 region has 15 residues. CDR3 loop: CASSLALGGGDEQYF. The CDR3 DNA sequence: TGTGCCAGCAGCTTAGCGCTAGGGGGCGGGGACGAGCAGTACTTC.

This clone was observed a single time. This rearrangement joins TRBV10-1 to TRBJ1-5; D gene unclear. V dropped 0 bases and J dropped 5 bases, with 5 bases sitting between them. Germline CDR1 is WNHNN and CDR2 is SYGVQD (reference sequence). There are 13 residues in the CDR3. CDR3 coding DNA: TGCGCCAGCAGTGAGTCGGGCCATCAGCCCCAGCATTTT. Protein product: CASSESGHQPQHF.

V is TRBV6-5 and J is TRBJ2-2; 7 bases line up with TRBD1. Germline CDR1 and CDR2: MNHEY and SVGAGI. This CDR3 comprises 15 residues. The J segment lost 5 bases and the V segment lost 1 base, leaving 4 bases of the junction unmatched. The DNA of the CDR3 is TGTGCCAGCAGTTACTACCTGACAGGGACCGGGGAGCTGTTTTTT. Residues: CASSYYLTGTGELFF.

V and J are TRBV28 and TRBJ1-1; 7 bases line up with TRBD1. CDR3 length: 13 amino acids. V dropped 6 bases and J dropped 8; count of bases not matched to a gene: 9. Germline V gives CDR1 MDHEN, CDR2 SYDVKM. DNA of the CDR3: TGTGCCAGCAGCCTAAGACAGGGTGGAGAAGCTTTCTTT. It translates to CASSLRQGGEAFF.

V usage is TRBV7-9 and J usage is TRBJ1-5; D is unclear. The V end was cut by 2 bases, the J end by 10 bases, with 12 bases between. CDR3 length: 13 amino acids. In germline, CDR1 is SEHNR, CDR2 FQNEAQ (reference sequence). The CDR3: CASSLSNRGPQHF. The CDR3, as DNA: TGTGCCAGCAGCTTAAGTAATCGAGGTCCCCAGCATTTT.

The CDR3 region has the DNA TGTGCCAGCAGTTTAAGGGCCCATCAGGGGCTCTTCACCCGAAACACTGAAGCTTTCTTT. Its protein product is CASSLRAHQGLFTRNTEAFF. V and J are TRBV28 and TRBJ1-1; possibly TRBD1 for D (6 bases). The CDR3 runs 20 residues. V lost 2 bases, J lost 2 bases, and 27 bases lay in between. Germline V gives CDR1 MDHEN, CDR2 SYDVKM.

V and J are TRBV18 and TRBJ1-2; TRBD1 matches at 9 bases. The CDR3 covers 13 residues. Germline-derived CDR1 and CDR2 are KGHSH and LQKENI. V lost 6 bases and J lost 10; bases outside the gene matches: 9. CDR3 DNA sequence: TGTGCCAGCTCCCCCGGGACAGGGTGGTTCTACACCTTC. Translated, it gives CASSPGTGWFYTF.

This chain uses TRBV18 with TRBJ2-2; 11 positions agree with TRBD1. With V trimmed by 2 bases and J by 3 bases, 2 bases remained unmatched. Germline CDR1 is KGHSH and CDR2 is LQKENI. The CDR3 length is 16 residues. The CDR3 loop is CASSPRTGGDTGELFF. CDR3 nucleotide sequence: TGTGCCAGCTCACCAAGGACAGGGGGCGACACCGGGGAGCTGTTTTTT.

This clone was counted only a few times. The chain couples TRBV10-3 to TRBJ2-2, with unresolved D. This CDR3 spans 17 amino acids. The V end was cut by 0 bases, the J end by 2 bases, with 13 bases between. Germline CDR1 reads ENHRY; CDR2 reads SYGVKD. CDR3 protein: CAISESLQQLNTGELFF. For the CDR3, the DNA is TGTGCCATCAGTGAGTCTTTACAACAGCTAAACACCGGGGAGCTGTTTTTT.

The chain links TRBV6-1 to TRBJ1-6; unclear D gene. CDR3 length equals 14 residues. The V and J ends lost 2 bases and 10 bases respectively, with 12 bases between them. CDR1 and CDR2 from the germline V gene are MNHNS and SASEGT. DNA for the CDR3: TGTGCCAGCAGTGAAAACAGTATGTGGTCACCCCTCCACTTT. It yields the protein CASSENSMWSPLHF.

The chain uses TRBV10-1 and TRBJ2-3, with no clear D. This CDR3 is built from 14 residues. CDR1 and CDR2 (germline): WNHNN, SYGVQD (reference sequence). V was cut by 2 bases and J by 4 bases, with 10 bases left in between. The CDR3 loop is CASSEPQSADTQYF. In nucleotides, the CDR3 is TGCGCCAGCAGTGAGCCCCAGAGCGCAGATACGCAGTATTTT.

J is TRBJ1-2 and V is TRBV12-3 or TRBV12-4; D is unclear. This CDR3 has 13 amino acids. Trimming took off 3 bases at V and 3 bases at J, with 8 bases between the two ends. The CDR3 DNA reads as TGTGCCAGCAGTTTTTGGGGAGACTATGGCTACACCTTC. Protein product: CASSFWGDYGYTF.

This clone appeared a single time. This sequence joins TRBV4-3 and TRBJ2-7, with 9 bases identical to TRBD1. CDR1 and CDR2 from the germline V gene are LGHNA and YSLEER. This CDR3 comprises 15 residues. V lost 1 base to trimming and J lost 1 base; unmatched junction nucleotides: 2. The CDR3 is CASSQGQGGSYEQYF. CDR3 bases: TGCGCCAGCAGCCAAGGACAGGGGGGGTCCTACGAGCAGTACTTC.

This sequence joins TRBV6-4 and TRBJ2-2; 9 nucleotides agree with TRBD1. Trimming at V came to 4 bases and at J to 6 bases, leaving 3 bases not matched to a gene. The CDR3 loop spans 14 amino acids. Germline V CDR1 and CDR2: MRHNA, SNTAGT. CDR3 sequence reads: CASSADRGAGELFF. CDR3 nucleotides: TGTGCCAGCAGTGCGGACAGGGGCGCCGGGGAGCTGTTTTTT.

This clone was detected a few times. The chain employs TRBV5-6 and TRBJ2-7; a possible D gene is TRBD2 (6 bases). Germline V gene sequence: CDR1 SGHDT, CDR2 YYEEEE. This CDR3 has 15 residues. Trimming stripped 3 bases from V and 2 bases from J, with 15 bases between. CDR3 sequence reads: CASSSPGTQTYEQYV. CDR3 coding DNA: TGTGCCAGCAGCTCTCCCGGGACTCAGACCTACGAGCAGTACGTC.

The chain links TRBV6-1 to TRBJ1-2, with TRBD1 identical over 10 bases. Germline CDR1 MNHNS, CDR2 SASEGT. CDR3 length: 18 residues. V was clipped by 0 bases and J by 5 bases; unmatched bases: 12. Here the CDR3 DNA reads TGTGCCAGCAGTGAAGCGCTAGACAGGGGGCTTAGGTTTTATGGCTACACCTTC. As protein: CASSEALDRGLRFYGYTF.

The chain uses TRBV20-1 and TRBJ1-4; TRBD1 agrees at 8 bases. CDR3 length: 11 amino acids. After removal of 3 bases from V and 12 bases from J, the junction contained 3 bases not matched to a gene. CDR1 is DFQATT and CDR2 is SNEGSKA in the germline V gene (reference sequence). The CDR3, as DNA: TGCAGTGCTAGGGACAGGGCGGAACTGTTTTTT. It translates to CSARDRAELFF.

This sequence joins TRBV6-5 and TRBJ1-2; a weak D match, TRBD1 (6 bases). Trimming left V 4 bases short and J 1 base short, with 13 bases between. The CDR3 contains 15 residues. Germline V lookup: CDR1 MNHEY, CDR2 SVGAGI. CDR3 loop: CASSSPDSSNYGYTF. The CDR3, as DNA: TGTGCCAGCAGTTCCCCGGACAGCAGTAACTATGGCTACACCTTC.

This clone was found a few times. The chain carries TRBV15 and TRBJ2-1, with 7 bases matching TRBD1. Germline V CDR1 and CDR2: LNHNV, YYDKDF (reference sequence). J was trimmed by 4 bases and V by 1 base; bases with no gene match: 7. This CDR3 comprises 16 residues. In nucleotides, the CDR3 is TGTGCCACCAGCAGAGCTCTGGGACAGCGATACAATGAGCAGTTCTTC. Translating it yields CATSRALGQRYNEQFF.

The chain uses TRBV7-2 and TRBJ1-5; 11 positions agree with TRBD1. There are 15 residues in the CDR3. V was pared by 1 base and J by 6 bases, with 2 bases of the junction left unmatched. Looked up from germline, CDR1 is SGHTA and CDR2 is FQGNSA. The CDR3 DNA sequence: TGTGCCAGCAGCTTAGGGACAGGGGGCTTTCAGCCCCAGCATTTT. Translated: CASSLGTGGFQPQHF.

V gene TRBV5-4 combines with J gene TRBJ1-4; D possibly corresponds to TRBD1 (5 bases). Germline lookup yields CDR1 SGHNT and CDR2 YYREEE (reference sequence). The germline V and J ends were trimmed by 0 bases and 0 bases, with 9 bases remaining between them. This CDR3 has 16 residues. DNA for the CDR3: TGTGCCAGCAGCTTGGGGGGCCTGGCAACTAATGAAAAACTGTTTTTT. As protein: CASSLGGLATNEKLFF.